This T cell receptor beta chain was recovered during a study of blood T cells in healthy people across ages. In the case of this clonotype: Antigen specificity is unknown. Given the absence of the conserved phenylalanine or tryptophan at the CDR3 end, a read error is likely. The DNA is left out, because the CDR3 cannot be placed on it with certainty; the CDR3 is given as TCRdb lists it.

Each of the donors had roughly 10 milliliters of peripheral blood drawn into EDTA-treated Vacutainer tubes. Points from the study as a whole: In these data, TCR beta diversity tracked strongly with naive T cell percentage. Shifts in expanded clonotypes may have been confounded by donor CMV status, which was unknown.

The use of a sample-barcoded 5' primer and a J-beta primer mix characterized a second PCR of about 6 to 11 cycles. Via MiXCR, TCRdb re-called the 5' RACE reads, giving one row per CDR3 protein. The repertoire has 800,000 or so distinct CDR3 sequences, roughly 25% of them found once; the top ten carry approximately 3.7%. These data also formed part of another study, on T cells of mothers and their children.

The TCR was taken from a boy between 10 and 17 years old in good health. The sample taken for sequencing was blood.

CDR3 residues: CASSLGGLA. The chain has TRBV7-9 and TRBJ2-2; the DNA was not compared with TRBD2, the D call given in the table. From germline, CDR1 is SEHNR and CDR2 FQNEAQ (reference sequence). The CDR3 contains 9 residues when both ends are counted.